A selection of T cell receptor beta chains follows, all from one sample in a study of beta chain features in type 1 diabetes. Repertoires were generated with immunoSEQ multiplex PCR, while TCRdb's copy carries only in-frame clones and drops some. The table records about 660,000 clones, around an eighth of them present only once. The source material was naive CD4+ T cells from blood. These receptors all come from a man aged 18-30 years with type 1 diabetes. CDR3s include the opening cysteine and the closing phenylalanine or tryptophan. Each record gives: D gene, V gene, clone size, J gene, CDR3 protein, CDR3 DNA. D genes are given only for firm matches. Clone size is stated in some rows and not others, as once, few, many or a class when expanded.

-	TRBV7-2	few	TRBJ1-3	CASSSDSSGNTIYF	TGTGCCAGCAGCTCCGACAGCTCTGGAAACACCATATATTTT
-	TRBV30	-	TRBJ2-2	CAWSVIPRNTGELFF	TGTGCCTGGAGTGTTATCCCGAGGAACACCGGGGAGCTGTTTTTT
-	TRBV7-9	-	TRBJ2-3	CASSLSGGTDTQYF	TGTGCCAGCAGCTTATCGGGGGGCACAGATACGCAGTATTTT
TRBD2	TRBV30	-	TRBJ2-1	CAWSVTSGGYNEQFF	TGTGCCTGGAGTGTTACTAGCGGGGGGTACAATGAGCAGTTCTTC
-	TRBV2	few	TRBJ1-5	CASSFGRNQPQHF	TGTGCCAGCAGTTTCGGCAGAAATCAGCCCCAGCATTTT
-	TRBV4-1	-	TRBJ2-1	CASSQATGSPFF	TGCGCCAGCAGCCAGGCTACAGGGTCCCCGTTCTTC
-	TRBV15	-	TRBJ1-2	CATTWEGRYGYTF	TGTGCCACCACCTGGGAGGGGAGGTATGGCTACACCTTC
-	TRBV7-3	-	TRBJ2-3	CASSQGASTDTQYF	TGTGCCAGCAGCCAAGGCGCTAGCACAGATACGCAGTATTTT
TRBD2	TRBV29-1	few	TRBJ2-2	CSARGTSDTTGELFF	TGCAGCGCCAGGGGGACTAGCGACACCACCGGGGAGCTGTTTTTT
TRBD2	TRBV6-1	-	TRBJ2-7	CASSKGGTSGSYEQYF	TGTGCCAGCAGTAAAGGAGGGACTAGCGGTTCCTACGAGCAGTACTTC
TRBD2	TRBV9	-	TRBJ2-7	CASSVGPQGAGGLEQYF	TGTGCCAGCAGCGTAGGCCCCCAGGGAGCGGGAGGGCTCGAGCAGTACTTC
-	TRBV30	few	TRBJ1-5	CAWSVQGSQPQHF	TGTGCCTGGAGTGTACAAGGCTCCCAGCCCCAGCATTTT
TRBD1	TRBV6-5	few	TRBJ1-2	CASSLGQGDGYTF	TGTGCCAGCAGTTTGGGACAGGGGGATGGCTACACCTTC
TRBD1	TRBV6-6	-	TRBJ1-2	CASSHRDRDGYTF	TGTGCCAGCAGTCACCGGGACAGGGATGGCTACACCTTC
TRBD1	TRBV7-9	-	TRBJ2-5	CASTSDGRGRETQYF	TGTGCCAGCACCTCCGACGGCAGGGGGCGAGAGACCCAGTACTTC
-	TRBV7-9	few	TRBJ2-1	CASSEPGGRVEQFF	TGTGCCAGCAGCGAGCCCGGGGGGCGGGTGGAGCAGTTCTTC
-	TRBV29-1	-	TRBJ2-2	CSVDSRNTGELFF	TGCAGCGTTGATTCCAGGAACACCGGGGAGCTGTTTTTT
-	TRBV19	-	TRBJ1-5	CASSLHLRDNNQPQHF	TGTGCCAGTAGTCTCCACCTCCGGGACAACAATCAGCCCCAGCATTTT
TRBD2	TRBV5-1	-	TRBJ2-1	CASSDLAGAYNEQFF	TGCGCCAGCAGCGATCTAGCGGGAGCTTACAATGAGCAGTTCTTC
-	TRBV7-2	-	TRBJ2-1	CASSRLTPLNEQFF	TGTGCCAGCAGCCGTCTGACTCCACTCAATGAGCAGTTCTTC
-	TRBV5-1	few	TRBJ2-3	CASSLIPKTSTDTQYF	TGCGCCAGCAGCTTGATACCCAAAACTAGCACAGATACGCAGTATTTT
TRBD1	TRBV30	-	TRBJ1-4	CAVIGGEEEKLFF	TGTGCCGTCATAGGGGGCGAGGAGGAAAAACTGTTTTTT